The entry below gives a single T cell receptor (beta chain) sequence along with its context. As yet, its antigen is unknown. This specimen belongs to a study of blood T cells in healthy people across ages. At the level of the study: For every two T cells, template switching captured about one barcoded beta molecule. Study-level results: As age increased, TCR beta diversity per million T cells fell in a roughly linear fashion.

The authors ran a second PCR of roughly 6 to 12 cycles using a sample-barcoded 5' primer and a J-beta primer mix. Carrying 12 random nucleotides, a template-switch adaptor labeled each individual cDNA molecule. TCRdb itself ran the 5' RACE reads through MiXCR, one entry per CDR3 protein. The sample lists 1,800,000 or so distinct CDR3 sequences, around 40% occurring once. The CDR3 contains 13 residues. V lost 3 bases and J lost 3, with 8 bases in between. Germline lookup yields CDR1 SNHLY and CDR2 FYNNEI. This sequence was found in a human donor in good health. Sequenced input: blood. The J gene is TRBJ2-5, the V gene TRBV2; tentative D call: TRBD2 (5 bases). The CDR3 region is CASSEPGEETQYF. The CDR3 nucleotides are TGTGCCAGCAGTGAGCCCGGGGAAGAGACCCAGTACTTC.